This T cell receptor beta chain was recorded in a study of T cells in Graves' hyperthyroidism and ophthalmopathy. Study-wide findings and caveats: A 13 V-J signature model discriminated ophthalmopathy versus stable hyperthyroidism. Most expanded thyroid clonotypes above 0.001 recurred in blood.

For this clonotype: Its specificity is unknown.

Amplification yielded TCR beta CDR3 regions, with RNA transcripts as the source. First-round RT-PCR with HTBI primers amplified the TCR CDR3 region. MiXCR, run by TCRdb on the multiplex PCR reads, gives a single entry per CDR3 protein. The repertoire holds a few hundred thousand distinct CDR3 sequences, with about 45% as singletons. CDR3 length: 15 amino acids. Deletions cut 0 bases from V and 1 base from J, with 7 bases between. Germline loops: CDR1 SGDLS, CDR2 YYNGEE. Investigators excluded patients with uncontrolled infection, other autoimmune disease, pregnancy or lactation. Thyroid ultrasound, orbital computed tomography, clinical symptoms, and serum thyroxine and TRAb underpinned diagnoses.

The origin of this receptor is an adult woman with Graves' disease, either hyperthyroidism or ophthalmopathy (not recorded which). The sequencing sample was made of peripheral blood or thyroid tissue (not recorded which). The J gene is TRBJ2-2, the V gene TRBV9; D unresolved. As DNA, the CDR3 is TGTGCCAGCAGCGTAGACGCAGGGAACACCGGGGAGCTGTTTTTT. Translating gives CASSVDAGNTGELFF.